Included here is one TCR beta chain sequence, with context. This entry belongs to a study of control samples from healthy donors and cancer patients. The table came from immunoSEQ multiplex PCR; TCRdb's copy has only in-frame clones and leaves some out. The data contain some 120,000 clones, around 96% of them singletons. V was shortened by 6 bases and J by 8 bases, with 10 bases between the two germline ends. The CDR3 spans 12 residues. Germline CDR1 MGHDK, CDR2 SYGVNS. The receptor was isolated from a young man in good health. This chain links TRBV25-1 with TRBJ1-4; D unclear. The sequencing input was blood. The DNA of the CDR3 is TGTGCCAGCAGCCCGGTCGGGGAAAAACTGTTTTTT. Translation gives CASSPVGEKLFF.